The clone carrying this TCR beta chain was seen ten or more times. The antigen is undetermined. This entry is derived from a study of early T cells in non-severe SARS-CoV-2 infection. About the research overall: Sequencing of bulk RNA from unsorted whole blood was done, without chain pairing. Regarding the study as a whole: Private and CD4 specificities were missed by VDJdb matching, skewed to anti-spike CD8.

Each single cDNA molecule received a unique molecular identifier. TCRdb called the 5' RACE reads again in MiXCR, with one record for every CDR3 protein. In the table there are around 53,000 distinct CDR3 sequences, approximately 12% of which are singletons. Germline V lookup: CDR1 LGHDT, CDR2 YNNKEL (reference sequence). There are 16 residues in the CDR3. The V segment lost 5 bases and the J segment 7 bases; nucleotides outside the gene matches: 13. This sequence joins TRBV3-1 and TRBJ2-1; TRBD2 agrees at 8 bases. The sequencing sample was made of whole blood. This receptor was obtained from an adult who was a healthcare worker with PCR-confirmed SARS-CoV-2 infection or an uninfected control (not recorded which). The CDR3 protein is CASSVPGLGTGNEQFF. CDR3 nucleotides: TGTGCCAGCAGCGTACCGGGACTAGGAACTGGAAATGAGCAGTTCTTC.